The 23 T cell receptor beta chains given below trace back to one sample, sequenced in a study of patients and donors after allogeneic stem cell transplantation (TCRdb year 2020). The receptor library was made with RT-PCR. Reads for this sample came from a NextSeq 550. In-frame beta chains were kept once TCRdb had trimmed the public reads at Q25 with fastp and called clones with MiXCR. CDR3 protein duplicates are merged, each entry listing the most common genes and DNA. The sample contains more than 850,000 distinct CDR3 sequences, roughly 18% of them found a single time. 6% of the sample is taken by the ten largest. Sequencing used blood, either unsorted or a sorted T cell fraction (not recorded which). These receptors all come from a human donor who was either an allogeneic HSCT recipient or a stem cell or donor lymphocyte infusion donor (not recorded which). It is not recorded whose cells these are; they may come from a transplant donor.

This clonotype was counted at least ten times. The genes are TRBV4-2 and TRBJ2-3, with D possibly matching TRBD2 (5 bases). Trimming removed 8 bases from V and 2 bases from J, with 11 bases in between. This CDR3 spans 13 amino acids. The germline V gene has CDR1 LGHNA and CDR2 YNFKEQ. CDR3 DNA sequence: TGTGCCAGCTCCCGGGATTACACAGATACGCAGTATTTT. Translated, it gives CASSRDYTDTQYF.

V and J are TRBV20-1 and TRBJ1-2; 10 bases map to TRBD1. The germline V gene has CDR1 DFQATT and CDR2 SNEGSKA (reference sequence). Trimming at V came to 6 bases and at J to 5 bases, leaving 12 bases not matched to a gene. The CDR3 is 15 amino acids. CDR3 sequence: CSANSPGQGKYGYTF. The CDR3 nucleotides read TGCAGTGCAAACTCTCCGGGACAGGGGAAGTATGGCTACACCTTC.

The J gene is TRBJ2-7, the V gene TRBV24-1, with 8 bases fitting TRBD1. V lost 4 bases and J lost 2; bases outside the gene matches: 6. The CDR3 consists of 15 residues. Germline-derived CDR1 and CDR2 are KGHDR and SFDVKD. In DNA, the CDR3 is TGTGCCACCAGTGAAGGGACAGGCAATACCTACGAGCAGTACTTC. It yields the protein CATSEGTGNTYEQYF.

The genes are TRBV30 and TRBJ2-3, with a tentative D call TRBD1 (6 bases). The germline V gene has CDR1 GTSNPN and CDR2 SVGIG (reference sequence). V lost 0 bases to trimming and J lost 0 bases, with 7 bases between them. The CDR3 length is 14 residues. For the CDR3, the DNA is TGTGCCTGGAGTGTGGGGGCAAGCACAGATACGCAGTATTTT. It encodes CAWSVGASTDTQYF.

This clonotype was found a few times. The chain joins TRBV29-1 to TRBJ1-4; TRBD1 might be the D (6 bases). Germline V lookup: CDR1 SQVTM, CDR2 ANQGSEA. With 6 bases removed from V and 2 bases from J, the gap between germline ends came to 13 bases. The CDR3 spans 14 residues. Written as DNA, the CDR3 is TGCAGCGTCAGGGCGGGGGGCACTAATGAAAAACTGTTTTTT. As protein: CSVRAGGTNEKLFF.

This clonotype was detected a few times. The gene calls are TRBV7-3 and TRBJ2-5; D not certain. V was pared by 4 bases and J by 1 base, with 13 bases between. Germline assignment: CDR1 SGHTA and CDR2 FQGTGA. The length of the CDR3 is 15 residues. Here the CDR3 DNA reads TGTGCCAGCAGCTCCCGCCCCGGCTCCCAAGAGACCCAGTACTTC. This gives the protein CASSSRPGSQETQYF.

On this clonotype itself: One end of the junction fails to match germline, which may point to a read error. The V and J genes are TRBV20-1 and TRBJ1-1; D is ambiguous. The CDR3 extends over 12 amino acids. Germline V lookup: CDR1 DFQATT, CDR2 SNEGSKA (reference sequence). The CDR3 spells CSARDEHVMYPF. CDR3 coding DNA: TGCAGTGCTAGAGATGAACACGTCATGTACCCTTTT.

This chain connects TRBV5-1 to TRBJ2-7, with TRBD1 matching 8 bases. The CDR3 has 15 residues. CDR1 is SGHRS, CDR2 YFSETQ, per germline. V trimming: 4 bases; J trimming: 2 bases; junction bases outside the gene matches: 8. The CDR3 nucleotides read TGCGCCAGCAGCCCAACAGGGGGTGCCCCCTACGAGCAGTACTTC. It yields the protein CASSPTGGAPYEQYF.

This clonotype came up many times. Here the CDR3 reads CSATGATNEKLFF. The CDR3 coding sequence is TGCAGTGCTACAGGTGCAACTAATGAAAAACTGTTTTTT. The V gene is TRBV20-1, the J gene TRBJ1-4; D uncertain. V was pared by 4 bases and J by 0 bases, with 6 bases between. The CDR3 sequence is 13 residues long. CDR1 is DFQATT and CDR2 is SNEGSKA in the germline V gene (reference sequence).

The chain carries TRBV5-1 and TRBJ1-3; the D gene is possibly TRBD1 (5 bases). The CDR3 extends over 16 amino acids. Germline CDR1 reads SGHRS; CDR2 reads YFSETQ. The V and J ends lost 3 bases and 0 bases respectively, with 13 bases between them. The CDR3 sequence is CASSYATAISGNTIYF. The DNA for the CDR3 is TGCGCCAGCAGCTACGCGACAGCGATCTCTGGAAACACCATATATTTT.

This clonotype was counted a single time. The chain combines TRBV30 with TRBJ2-1; TRBD1 aligns across 9 bases. CDR1 and CDR2 (germline): GTSNPN, SVGIG (reference sequence). The CDR3 covers 15 residues. V dropped 4 bases and J dropped 0; count of bases not matched to a gene: 4. The CDR3 region has the DNA TGTGCCTGGAACGTGGGACAGGGCTCCTACAATGAGCAGTTCTTC. It encodes CAWNVGQGSYNEQFF.

This clonotype was seen more than once but under ten times. The rearrangement joins TRBV7-2 to TRBJ2-5, with D hard to call. V shed 5 bases and J shed 1 base, with 8 bases lying between them. CDR3 length: 13 amino acids. CDR1 is SGHTA and CDR2 is FQGNSA in the germline V gene. The CDR3 bases are TGTGCCAGCAGCCGACGCAGCCAAGAGACCCAGTACTTC. Translation: CASSRRSQETQYF. Based on the CDR3 plus reference TRBV7-2 and TRBJ2-5, the full variable domain is GAGVSQSPSNKVTEKGKDVELRCDPISGHTALYWYRQSLGQGLEFLIYFQGNSAPDKSGLPSDRFSAERTGGSVSTLTIQRTQQEDSAVYLCASSRRSQETQYFGPGTRLLVL.

The chain employs TRBV4-2 and TRBJ1-1; D uncertain. The germline gives CDR1 LGHNA, CDR2 YNFKEQ. Trimming stripped 0 bases from V and 7 bases from J, with 12 bases between. The CDR3 is made up of 14 amino acids. The CDR3 DNA is TGTGCCAGCAGCCAAGATCGTTACGGTATTGAAGCTTTCTTT. Amino acids: CASSQDRYGIEAFF.

The chain has TRBV5-6 and TRBJ1-2, with 7 bases that match TRBD1. The germline CDR1 and CDR2 sequences are SGHDT and YYEEEE. The CDR3 loop spans 10 amino acids. The V segment lost 9 bases and the J segment 10 bases; nucleotides outside the gene matches: 6. Here the CDR3 DNA reads TGTGCCAAAAGGACAGGCCCCTACACCTTC. Protein: CAKRTGPYTF.

This clonotype has at least ten counts. The genes are TRBV2 and TRBJ1-4; unclear D gene. CDR3 size: 14 residues. Trimming pared 3 bases from V and 5 bases from J, leaving 10 bases between. Germline assignment: CDR1 SNHLY and CDR2 FYNNEI. This CDR3 is CASSEGLRNEKLFF. For the CDR3, the DNA is TGTGCCAGCAGTGAGGGCTTGCGGAATGAAAAACTGTTTTTT.

The CDR3, as DNA: TGTGCCACCAGTGCAACAGGGATCGAGCAGTACTTC. It is translated as CATSATGIEQYF. The chain carries TRBV24-1 and TRBJ2-7, with D possibly TRBD1 on 6 matching bases. This CDR3 is 12 amino acids long. V was clipped by 5 bases and J by 6 bases, with 10 bases between them. Germline V gene data show CDR1 as KGHDR and CDR2 as SFDVKD.

The table lists this clonotype with a few counts. The V call is TRBV5-1, the J call TRBJ1-2; D unresolved. Looked up from germline, CDR1 is SGHRS and CDR2 is YFSETQ. V lost 4 bases and J 7 bases, leaving 14 bases between the germline ends. The CDR3 sequence is 13 residues long. The CDR3 nucleotides are TGCGCCAGCAGCCCCGCCCCGACTGTTGGCTACACCTTC. Its translation is CASSPAPTVGYTF.

The chain has TRBV4-2 and TRBJ1-2; TRBD1 matches at 7 bases. V was pared by 3 bases and J by 6 bases, with 4 bases of the junction left unmatched. The CDR3 contains 13 residues. Per the germline V gene, CDR1 is LGHNA and CDR2 is YNFKEQ. The CDR3 loop is CASSHEGADGYTF. The CDR3 bases are TGTGCCAGCAGCCATGAGGGGGCTGATGGCTACACCTTC.

A few counts support this clonotype. This rearrangement joins TRBV11-1 to TRBJ2-5, with 8 bases fitting TRBD2. The ends lost 5 bases at V and 7 bases at J; junction bases unmatched: 6. The CDR3 length is 13 residues. Germline loops: CDR1 SGHAT, CDR2 FQDESV (reference sequence). The CDR3 nucleotides are TGTGCCAGCAGCGCGGGACTAGTGGGGACCCAGTACTTC. Translating gives CASSAGLVGTQYF.

For the CDR3, the DNA is TGTGCCAGCATCGGACTAGCGGGGTTGGGGGATACGCAGTATTTT. Protein: CASIGLAGLGDTQYF. V and J are TRBV2 and TRBJ2-3; the match to TRBD2 covers 12 bases. CDR3 length: 15 amino acids. V was pared by 7 bases and J by 6 bases, with 8 bases of the junction left unmatched. Germline V gene sequence: CDR1 SNHLY, CDR2 FYNNEI.

This clonotype was recorded a few times. A junction boundary mismatches the germline segment, possibly from a read error. V is TRBV7-8 and J is TRBJ2-3; 9 bases match TRBD2. The CDR3 has 15 residues. From germline, CDR1 is SGHVS and CDR2 FQNEAQ. The CDR3 here is CASSLAGSFMDTQYF. DNA of the CDR3: TGTGCCAGCAGCCTAGCGGGATCGTTTATGGATACGCAGTATTTT.

This clonotype was observed a few times. The chain is built from TRBV12-3 or TRBV12-4 and TRBJ1-3; D unresolved. V was shortened by 0 bases and J by 1 base, with 10 bases between the two germline ends. The CDR3 runs 16 residues. DNA for the CDR3: TGTGCCAGCAGTTTAGCGCGAGTCATATCTGGAAACACCATATATTTT. Translation: CASSLARVISGNTIYF.

This clonotype was observed a handful of times. This chain joins TRBV12-3 or TRBV12-4 and TRBJ2-1; D gene unclear. V was cut by 3 bases and J by 7 bases, with 13 bases left in between. The CDR3 is 14 residues long. The CDR3, as DNA: TGTGCCAGCAGTTTCGGGCTTAGCAAAAATGAGCAGTTCTTC. As protein: CASSFGLSKNEQFF.